This T cell receptor beta chain was captured by sequencing in a study of cytomegalovirus exposure and HLA in healthy donors. PCR was performed using 60 Vbeta and 13 Jbeta primers. Profiling relied on immunoSEQ multiplex PCR, and the TCRdb table lists in-frame clones only, not all of them. The sample records 99,000 or so clones, 75% to 80% being singletons. CDR1 and CDR2 (germline): MNHNY, SVGAGI (reference sequence). This CDR3 has 14 amino acids. V shed 6 bases, J shed 1 base, and the junction held 2 bases outside the gene matches. This TCR came from a man aged 60 to 69 in good health and CMV-seropositive. The chain uses TRBV6-6 and TRBJ1-1, with TRBD1 identical over 10 bases. Sequences were obtained from PBMCs. DNA of the CDR3: TGTGCCAGCAGCCGACAGGGGGCGAACACTGAAGCTTTCTTT. It codes for CASSRQGANTEAFF.